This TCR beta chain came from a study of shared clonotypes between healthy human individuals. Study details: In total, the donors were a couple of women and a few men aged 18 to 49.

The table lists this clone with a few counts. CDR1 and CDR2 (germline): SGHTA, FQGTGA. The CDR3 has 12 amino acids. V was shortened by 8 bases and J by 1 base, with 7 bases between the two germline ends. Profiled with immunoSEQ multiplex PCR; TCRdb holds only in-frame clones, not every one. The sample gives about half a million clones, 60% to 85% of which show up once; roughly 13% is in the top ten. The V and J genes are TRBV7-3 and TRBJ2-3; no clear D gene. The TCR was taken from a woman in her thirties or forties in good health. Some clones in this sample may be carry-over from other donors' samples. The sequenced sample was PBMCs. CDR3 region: CASSWGTDTQYF. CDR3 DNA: TGTGCCAGCTCTTGGGGCACAGATACGCAGTATTTT.